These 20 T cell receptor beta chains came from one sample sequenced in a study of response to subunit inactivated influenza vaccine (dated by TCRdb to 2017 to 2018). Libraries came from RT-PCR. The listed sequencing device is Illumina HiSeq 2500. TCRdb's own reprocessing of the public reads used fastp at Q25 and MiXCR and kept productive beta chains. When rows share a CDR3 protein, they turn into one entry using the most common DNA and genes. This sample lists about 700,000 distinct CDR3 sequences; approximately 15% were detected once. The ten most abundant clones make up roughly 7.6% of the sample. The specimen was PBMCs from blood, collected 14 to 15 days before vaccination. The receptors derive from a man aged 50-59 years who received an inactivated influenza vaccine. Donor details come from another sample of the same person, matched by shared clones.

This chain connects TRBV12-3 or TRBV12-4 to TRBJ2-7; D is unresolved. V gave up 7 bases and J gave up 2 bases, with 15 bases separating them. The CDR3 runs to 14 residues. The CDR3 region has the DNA TGTGCCAGCACCGACGAGGTTCGTCCCTACGAGCAGTACTTC. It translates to CASTDEVRPYEQYF.

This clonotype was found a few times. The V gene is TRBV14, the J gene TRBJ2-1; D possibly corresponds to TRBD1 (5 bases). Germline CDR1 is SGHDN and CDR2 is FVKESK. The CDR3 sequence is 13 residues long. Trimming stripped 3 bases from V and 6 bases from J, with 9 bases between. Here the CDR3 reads CASSHGHSNEQFF. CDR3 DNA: TGTGCCAGCAGCCACGGACATTCCAATGAGCAGTTCTTC.

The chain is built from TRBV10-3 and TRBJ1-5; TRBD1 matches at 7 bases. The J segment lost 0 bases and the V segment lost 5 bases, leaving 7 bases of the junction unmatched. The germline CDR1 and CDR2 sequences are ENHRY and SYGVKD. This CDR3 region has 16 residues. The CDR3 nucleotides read TGTGCCATCAGTTCCCGGGACAGCAATAGCAATCAGCCCCAGCATTTT. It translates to CAISSRDSNSNQPQHF.

The CDR3 DNA sequence: TGTGCCAGCACCACCGGGAGTCCTGGAAACACCATATATTTT. Translation: CASTTGSPGNTIYF. The chain uses TRBV6-1 and TRBJ1-3; the D is unclear. The V gene's germline CDR1 is MNHNS and CDR2 SASEGT. The V and J ends lost 7 bases and 2 bases respectively, with 12 bases between them. The CDR3 runs to 14 residues.

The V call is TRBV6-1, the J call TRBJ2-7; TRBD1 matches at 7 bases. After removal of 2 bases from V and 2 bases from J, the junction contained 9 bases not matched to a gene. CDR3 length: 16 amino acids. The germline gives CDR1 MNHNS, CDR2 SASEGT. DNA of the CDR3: TGTGCCAGCAGTGAATCAAAAGGCAGGGGGACCTACGAGCAGTACTTC. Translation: CASSESKGRGTYEQYF.

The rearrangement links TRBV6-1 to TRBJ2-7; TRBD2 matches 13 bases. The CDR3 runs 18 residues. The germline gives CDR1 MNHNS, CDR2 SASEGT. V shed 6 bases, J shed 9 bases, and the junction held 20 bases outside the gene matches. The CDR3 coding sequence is TGTGCCAGCAGACCATCGGGGAATTCAGGGACTAGCGGGAAGGTGCAGTACTTC. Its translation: CASRPSGNSGTSGKVQYF.

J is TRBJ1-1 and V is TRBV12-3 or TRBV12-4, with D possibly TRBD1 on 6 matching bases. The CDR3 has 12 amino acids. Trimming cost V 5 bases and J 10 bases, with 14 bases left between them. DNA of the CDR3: TGTGCCAGCAGTGAGGGGGACCTAGGAGCTTTCTTT. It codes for CASSEGDLGAFF.

CDR3 in amino acids: CAWSVLWDTQYF. CDR3 coding DNA: TGTGCCTGGAGTGTATTGTGGGATACGCAGTATTTT. The V gene is TRBV30, the J gene TRBJ2-3; D is unclear. V was clipped by 0 bases and J by 6 bases, with 7 bases between them. The CDR3 is 12 amino acids. Germline lookup yields CDR1 GTSNPN and CDR2 SVGIG (reference sequence).

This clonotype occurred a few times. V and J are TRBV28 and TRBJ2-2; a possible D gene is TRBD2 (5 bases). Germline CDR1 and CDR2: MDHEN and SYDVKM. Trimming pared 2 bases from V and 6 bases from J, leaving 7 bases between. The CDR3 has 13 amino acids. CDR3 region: CASSLTEAGELFF. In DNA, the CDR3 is TGTGCCAGCAGTTTAACGGAGGCCGGGGAGCTGTTTTTT.

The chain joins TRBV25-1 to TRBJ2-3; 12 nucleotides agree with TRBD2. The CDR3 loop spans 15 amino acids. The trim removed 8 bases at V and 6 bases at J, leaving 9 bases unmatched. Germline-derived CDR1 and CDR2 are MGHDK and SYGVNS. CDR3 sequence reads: CASAKLAGGQDTQYF. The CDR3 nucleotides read TGTGCCAGCGCAAAACTAGCGGGGGGCCAGGATACGCAGTATTTT.

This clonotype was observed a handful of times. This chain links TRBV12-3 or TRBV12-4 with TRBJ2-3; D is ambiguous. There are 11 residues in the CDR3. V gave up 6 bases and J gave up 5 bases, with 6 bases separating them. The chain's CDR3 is CASSAKDTQYF. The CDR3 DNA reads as TGTGCCAGCAGCGCTAAAGATACGCAGTATTTT.

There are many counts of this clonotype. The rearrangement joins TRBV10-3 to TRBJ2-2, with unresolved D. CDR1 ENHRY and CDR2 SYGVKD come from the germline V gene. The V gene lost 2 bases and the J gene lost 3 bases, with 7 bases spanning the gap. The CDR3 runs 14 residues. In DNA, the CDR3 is TGTGCCATCAGTGAGAAGGCCGACACCGGGGAGCTGTTTTTT. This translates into CAISEKADTGELFF.

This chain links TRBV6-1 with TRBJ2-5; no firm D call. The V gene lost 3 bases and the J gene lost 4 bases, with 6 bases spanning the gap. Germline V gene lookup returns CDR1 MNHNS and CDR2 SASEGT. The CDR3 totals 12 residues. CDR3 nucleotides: TGTGCCAGCAGTGACCCACCAGAGACCCAGTACTTC. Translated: CASSDPPETQYF.

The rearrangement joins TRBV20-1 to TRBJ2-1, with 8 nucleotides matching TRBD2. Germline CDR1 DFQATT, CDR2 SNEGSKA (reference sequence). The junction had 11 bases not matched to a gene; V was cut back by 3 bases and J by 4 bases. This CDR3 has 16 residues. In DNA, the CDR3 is TGCAGTGCTAGGAGGTTAGCGGGGTCCCCATACAATGAGCAGTTCTTC. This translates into CSARRLAGSPYNEQFF.

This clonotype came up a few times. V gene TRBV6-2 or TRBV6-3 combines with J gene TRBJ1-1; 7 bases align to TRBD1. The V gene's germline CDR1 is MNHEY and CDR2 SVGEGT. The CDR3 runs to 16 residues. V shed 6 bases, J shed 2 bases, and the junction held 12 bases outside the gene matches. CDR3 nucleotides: TGTGCCAGCAGCCACACTAGAGACAGGGAAAACACTGAAGCTTTCTTT. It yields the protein CASSHTRDRENTEAFF.

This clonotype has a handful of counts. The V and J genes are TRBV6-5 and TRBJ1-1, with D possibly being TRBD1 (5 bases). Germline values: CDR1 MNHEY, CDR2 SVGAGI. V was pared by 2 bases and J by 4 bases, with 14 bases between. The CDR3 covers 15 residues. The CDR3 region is CASSYIRGRGTEAFF. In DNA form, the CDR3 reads TGTGCCAGCAGTTACATAAGGGGAAGGGGCACTGAAGCTTTCTTT.

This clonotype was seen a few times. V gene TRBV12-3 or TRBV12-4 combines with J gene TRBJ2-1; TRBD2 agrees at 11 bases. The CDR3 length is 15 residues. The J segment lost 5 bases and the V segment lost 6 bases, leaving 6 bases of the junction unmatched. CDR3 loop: CASSFLSGRDNEQFF. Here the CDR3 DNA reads TGTGCCAGCAGCTTTCTTAGCGGGAGGGACAATGAGCAGTTCTTC.

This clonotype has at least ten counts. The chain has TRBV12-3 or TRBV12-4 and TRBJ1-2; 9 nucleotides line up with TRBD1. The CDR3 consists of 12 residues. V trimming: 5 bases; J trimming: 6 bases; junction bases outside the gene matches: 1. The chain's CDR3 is CASSRTGDGYTF. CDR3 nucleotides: TGTGCCAGCAGTCGGACAGGGGATGGCTACACCTTC.

CDR3: CASSYWDSLYGYTF. The CDR3 coding sequence is TGTGCCAGCAGCTATTGGGACAGCCTCTATGGCTACACCTTC. V and J are TRBV7-9 and TRBJ1-2; TRBD1 agrees at 7 bases. Germline CDR1 SEHNR, CDR2 FQNEAQ (reference sequence). CDR3 length equals 14 residues. J lost 4 bases, V lost 4 bases, and 6 bases had no gene match.

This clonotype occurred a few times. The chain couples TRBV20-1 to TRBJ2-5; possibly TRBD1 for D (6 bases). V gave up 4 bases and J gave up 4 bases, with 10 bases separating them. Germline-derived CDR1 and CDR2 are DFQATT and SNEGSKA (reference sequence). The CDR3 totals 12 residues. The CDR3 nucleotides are TGCAGTGCTATGGGACACGGAGAGACCCAGTACTTC. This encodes CSAMGHGETQYF.